This is a list of T cell receptor beta chains from one sample in a study of immune evolution from preneoplasia to lung adenocarcinoma. The protocol was immunoSEQ multiplex PCR, while the TCRdb copy is restricted to in-frame clones and leaves out a portion. The top ten hold over 6% of the sample, which has roughly 6,100 clones, about 77% seen once. Sequencing was performed on FFPE minimally invasive lung adenocarcinoma tissue. The receptors were gathered from a person aged 50-70 years with lung adenocarcinoma. CDR3s include the opening cysteine and the closing phenylalanine or tryptophan. The D gene is left open where the match is weak. Clone size appears in some rows only: once, few, many, or a class for an expanded clone.

-,-,TRBV6-6,TRBJ1-5,TGTGCCAGCAGCCACCGGGACGCATCAATCCAGCCCCAGCATTTT,CASSHRDASIQPQHF
-,-,TRBV21-1,TRBJ2-4,TGTGCCAGCAGCAAAGGACTAGCGGGAGGGGAGGCCAAAAACATTCAGTACTTC,CASSKGLAGGEAKNIQYF
large,TRBD2,TRBV7-8,TRBJ2-1,TGTGCCAGCAGTCCCCGGACTAGCGAGTACAATGAGCAGTTCTTC,CASSPRTSEYNEQFF
-,TRBD1,TRBV28,TRBJ2-3,TGTGCCAGCAGTTTATTTAGGCCAATTCGTGGACAGGTGGTATCAGATACGCAGTATTTT,CASSLFRPIRGQVVSDTQYF
-,TRBD2,TRBV29-1,TRBJ2-1,TGCAGCGTTGTGAGGCGGGGGAGCATCGGAAATGAGCAGTTCTTC,CSVVRRGSIGNEQFF
-,TRBD1,TRBV4-2,TRBJ2-7,TGTGCCAGCAGGGGGACAGGGGAGAACGAGCAGTACTTC,CASRGTGENEQYF
-,TRBD2,TRBV6-4,TRBJ2-3,TGTGCCAGCAGTGCTAGCGGATCCACAGATACGCAGTATTTT,CASSASGSTDTQYF
-,-,TRBV9,TRBJ2-2,TGTGCCAGCAGCGTAGGAGCCGCGAACACCGGGGAGCTGTTTTTT,CASSVGAANTGELFF
-,-,TRBV2,TRBJ2-3,TGTGCCGGTCGAGGCGGCTGGACAGATACGCAGTATTTT,CAGRGGWTDTQYF
-,-,TRBV29-1,TRBJ2-1,TGCAGCGCCCTAAGGGGGGGCAATGAGCAGTTCTTC,CSALRGGNEQFF
few,-,TRBV29-1,TRBJ2-6,TGCAGCGTGGCTGGGGACCCAAGGTCTGGGGCCAACGTCCTGACTTTC,CSVAGDPRSGANVLTF